Sequencing of this T cell receptor beta chain was carried out in a study of neurological immune-mediated disorders. Study-level results: The level of TCR clonal expansion was highest in patients with HTLV-1-associated myelopathy and lowest in multiple sclerosis, where it fell below the level seen in healthy controls.

5'RACE generated cDNA with 10-nucleotide random UMIs. A single run covered 15-18 subjects with over 200 million TCR-beta sequences. MiXCR, applied by TCRdb to the 5' RACE reads, yields one record per CDR3 protein. The table has under 90,000 distinct CDR3 sequences, roughly 3.2% seen once. There are many counts of this clonotype. Its specificity is unknown. Sequencing used PBMCs. The source is a woman aged 50 to 60 with multiple sclerosis.

The CDR3 DNA is TGTGCCACCAGCAGAGGGAGCGTGGGGGGCGACTCCTACAATGAGCAGTTCTTC. Protein product: CATSRGSVGGDSYNEQFF. V is TRBV15 and J is TRBJ2-1; either TRBD1 or TRBD2 may supply D (6 bases each). V was pared by 1 base and J by 0 bases, with 16 bases between. Germline values: CDR1 LNHNV, CDR2 YYDKDF (reference sequence). This CDR3 has 18 amino acids.